Presented here are 18 T cell receptor beta chains from one specimen sequenced in a study of CD8+ T cells in alopecia areata. Treatment specified: oral pan-JAK inhibitor, 5-10 mg twice daily. Investigators isolated RNA and reverse transcribed it into cDNA to act as the sequencing template. Only in-frame clones appear in the TCRdb table, and some are missing; sequencing was by immunoSEQ multiplex PCR. The sample has some 200,000 clones, approximately 56% seen once; the top ten hold 3.3%. The sample here was CD4+ T cells sorted from blood, taken at week 4, from a patient treated with tofacitinib. All receptors derive from a human donor with alopecia areata.

CDR3 amino acids: CASSGLAGGHEQYF. CDR3 sequence (DNA): TGTGCCAGCAGCGGGCTAGCGGGGGGCCACGAGCAGTACTTC. The gene calls are TRBV9 and TRBJ2-7, with 11 positions matching TRBD2. CDR3 size: 14 residues. V gave up 3 bases and J gave up 5 bases; unmatched junction bases: 4. From germline, CDR1 is SGDLS and CDR2 YYNGEE.

This clone was observed a few times. The chain uses TRBV6-5 and TRBJ2-6; tentative D call: TRBD1 (6 bases). The V and J ends lost 6 bases and 2 bases respectively, with 11 bases between them. Germline lookup yields CDR1 MNHEY and CDR2 SVGAGI. The CDR3 contains 15 residues. The CDR3 nucleotides are TGTGCCAGCAGCCGCACAGGGCCTGGGGCCAACGTCCTGACTTTC. This gives the protein CASSRTGPGANVLTF.

This clone was observed a few times. The V and J genes are TRBV5-4 and TRBJ1-2; weak D call: TRBD1 (5 bases). The CDR3 length is 16 residues. V shed 1 base and J shed 0 bases, with 13 bases lying between them. Germline V lookup: CDR1 SGHNT, CDR2 YYREEE (reference sequence). This CDR3 reads CASSLTQGLANYGYTF. The CDR3 coding sequence is TGTGCCAGCAGCTTGACCCAGGGTCTCGCTAACTATGGCTACACCTTC. Based on the CDR3 plus reference TRBV5-4 and TRBJ1-2, the full variable domain is ETGVTQSPTHLIKTRGQQVTLRCSSQSGHNTVSWYQQALGQGPQFIFQYYREEENGRGNFPPRFSGLQFPNYSSELNVNALELDDSALYLCASSLTQGLANYGYTFGSGTRLTVV.

J is TRBJ2-7 and V is TRBV20-1; D is undetermined. Trimming stripped 6 bases from V and 4 bases from J, with 10 bases between. Germline V gene sequence: CDR1 DFQATT, CDR2 SNEGSKA (reference sequence). This CDR3 contains 11 residues. The CDR3 reads CSASRSYEQYF. The CDR3 DNA is TGCAGTGCGTCCCGGTCGTACGAGCAGTACTTC.

This clone appeared a few times. The rearrangement uses TRBV10-3 and TRBJ1-2, with 7 bases that match TRBD1. The CDR3 is 15 amino acids. Trimming cost V 4 bases and J 4 bases; bases outside gene matches: 9. CDR1 and CDR2 from the germline V gene are ENHRY and SYGVKD. CDR3 in DNA: TGTGCCATCAGTGCTAGCGGGACAGCCAGCTATGGCTACACCTTC. Its translation: CAISASGTASYGYTF.

This chain connects TRBV13 to TRBJ2-5, with D possibly being TRBD2 (7 bases). Trimming cost V 8 bases and J 4 bases, with 17 bases left between them. CDR3 length equals 14 residues. Germline V gene sequence: CDR1 PRHDT, CDR2 FYEKMQ (reference sequence). CDR3 DNA sequence: TGTGCCAGCGGGGACTCGGGGGGCGGAGAGACCCAGTACTTC. Translating it yields CASGDSGGGETQYF.

This clone was detected a few times. This chain uses TRBV14 with TRBJ2-3; 9 bases are a match to TRBD2. Germline CDR1 is SGHDN and CDR2 is FVKESK. Losses at the gene ends were 4 bases for V and 6 bases for J; bases not matched to a gene: 11. This CDR3 has 16 residues. CDR3 loop: CASSPPRAGGGDTQYF. CDR3 coding DNA: TGTGCCAGCAGCCCCCCGAGAGCGGGGGGCGGGGATACGCAGTATTTT.

The chain joins TRBV25-1 to TRBJ2-3, with TRBD2 matching over 9 bases. The CDR3 sequence is 16 residues long. The junction had 6 bases not matched to a gene; V was cut back by 4 bases and J by 1 base. Germline lookup yields CDR1 MGHDK and CDR2 SYGVNS. CDR3 DNA sequence: TGTGCCAGCAGTGTGCGGGGGGGACTACGCACAGATACGCAGTATTTT. Amino acids: CASSVRGGLRTDTQYF.

The chain has TRBV29-1 and TRBJ1-3; TRBD1 matches at 7 bases. The junction had 5 bases not matched to a gene; V was cut back by 6 bases and J by 0 bases. Germline V gene data show CDR1 as SQVTM and CDR2 as ANQGSEA. The CDR3 loop spans 14 amino acids. CDR3 in amino acids: CSVGQAASGNTIYF. CDR3 DNA sequence: TGCAGCGTCGGACAGGCCGCCTCTGGAAACACCATATATTTT.

The chain couples TRBV9 to TRBJ2-5; 8 nucleotides match TRBD2. CDR1 is SGDLS, CDR2 YYNGEE, per germline. This CDR3 has 17 amino acids. J gave up 1 base and V 0 bases, and 8 bases lay outside the gene matches. DNA for the CDR3: TGTGCCAGCAGCGTAGGTCCTACTAGCGGATCCCAAGAGACCCAGTACTTC. The encoded protein is CASSVGPTSGSQETQYF.

The rearrangement joins TRBV30 to TRBJ2-3; D is uncertain. V lost 2 bases and J 0 bases, leaving 9 bases between the germline ends. CDR3 size: 14 residues. Germline CDR1 GTSNPN, CDR2 SVGIG (reference sequence). The DNA for the CDR3 is TGTGCCTGGAGTATGCGACACAGCACAGATACGCAGTATTTT. This gives the protein CAWSMRHSTDTQYF.

This clone was detected a few times. This chain joins TRBV29-1 and TRBJ1-5; 10 bases agree with TRBD1. Germline V gives CDR1 SQVTM, CDR2 ANQGSEA. The CDR3 runs to 15 residues. Trimming removed 4 bases from V and 3 bases from J; junction bases left unmatched: 6. The CDR3 coding sequence is TGCAGCGTTGCAACCGGGACAGGGGCCAATCAGCCCCAGCATTTT. Translated, it gives CSVATGTGANQPQHF. The whole variable domain, filled in from reference TRBV29-1 and TRBJ1-5, reads SAVISQKPSRDICQRGTSLTIQCQVDSQVTMMFWYRQQPGQSLTLIATANQGSEATYESGFVIDKFPISRPNLTFSTLTVSNMSPEDSSIYLCSVATGTGANQPQHFGDGTRLSIL.

The rearrangement joins TRBV9 to TRBJ1-5; the D gene is possibly TRBD1 (5 bases). CDR1 and CDR2 (germline): SGDLS, YYNGEE. The V gene lost 8 bases and the J gene lost 1 base, with 7 bases spanning the gap. This CDR3 has 12 residues. Here the CDR3 reads CASGGSNQPQHF. The CDR3 coding sequence is TGTGCCAGTGGGGGGAGCAATCAGCCCCAGCATTTT.

This chain uses TRBV29-1 with TRBJ2-4; possible D gene TRBD2, 7 bases. Trimming took 7 bases from V and 8 from J, leaving 15 bases between them. This CDR3 contains 12 residues. From germline, CDR1 is SQVTM and CDR2 ANQGSEA. DNA of the CDR3: TGCAGCGCATCTCAGGGGAGGGACATTCAGTACTTC. Translation: CSASQGRDIQYF.

This clone was observed a few times. This chain joins TRBV29-1 and TRBJ2-3; possible D gene TRBD2, 7 bases. This CDR3 has 11 residues. From germline, CDR1 is SQVTM and CDR2 ANQGSEA. V was cut by 7 bases and J by 6 bases, with 11 bases left in between. The CDR3 DNA is TGCAGCGGGTGGGGGGGCGATACGCAGTATTTT. Translation: CSGWGGDTQYF.

This chain links TRBV5-1 with TRBJ2-5; 12 bases line up with TRBD2. The germline V gene encodes CDR1 SGHRS and CDR2 YFSETQ. After removal of 4 bases from V and 2 bases from J, the junction contained 6 bases not matched to a gene. This CDR3 has 16 amino acids. CDR3 residues: CASSMRLAGEQETQYF. The CDR3 DNA sequence: TGCGCCAGCAGCATGAGACTAGCGGGGGAGCAAGAGACCCAGTACTTC.

Of note for this clone: This same CDR3 is encoded by further DNA sequences in the sample. The chain employs TRBV15 and TRBJ1-5; possibly TRBD1 for D (5 bases). There are 16 residues in the CDR3. Trimming stripped 1 base from V and 2 bases from J, with 12 bases between. Germline values: CDR1 LNHNV, CDR2 YYDKDF (reference sequence). Written as DNA, the CDR3 is TGTGCCACCAGCAGAGGGCCAGCGGGGGGCAATCAGCCCCAGCATTTT. Translating gives CATSRGPAGGNQPQHF.

The chain uses TRBV29-1 and TRBJ2-5; 9 nucleotides match TRBD2. With V trimmed by 3 bases and J by 1 base, 3 bases remained unmatched. The germline V gene encodes CDR1 SQVTM and CDR2 ANQGSEA. The CDR3 consists of 14 residues. This CDR3 is CSVDISGGQETQYF. In DNA, the CDR3 is TGCAGCGTTGATATTAGCGGGGGCCAAGAGACCCAGTACTTC.